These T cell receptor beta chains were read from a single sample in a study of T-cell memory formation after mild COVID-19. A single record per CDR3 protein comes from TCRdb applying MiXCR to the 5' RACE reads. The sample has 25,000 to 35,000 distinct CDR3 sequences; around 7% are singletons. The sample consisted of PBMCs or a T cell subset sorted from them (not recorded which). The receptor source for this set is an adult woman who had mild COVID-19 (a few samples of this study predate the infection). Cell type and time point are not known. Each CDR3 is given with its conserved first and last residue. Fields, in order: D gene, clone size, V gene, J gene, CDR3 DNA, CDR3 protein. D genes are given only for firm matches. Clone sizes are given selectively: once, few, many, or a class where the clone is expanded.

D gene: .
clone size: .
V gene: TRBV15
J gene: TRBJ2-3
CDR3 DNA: TGTGCCACCAGCAGTATAGACCGGGGAGCAGATACGCAGTATTTT
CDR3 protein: CATSSIDRGADTQYF

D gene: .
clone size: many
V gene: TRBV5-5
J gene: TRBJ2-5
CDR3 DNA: TGTGCCAGCAGCTCTTTAACAGCACCGCAAGAGACCCAGTACTTC
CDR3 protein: CASSSLTAPQETQYF

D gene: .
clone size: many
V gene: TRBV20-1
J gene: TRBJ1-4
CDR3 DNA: TGCAGTGCTAGAGATAACGCCAGAGAAAAACTGTTTTTT
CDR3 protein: CSARDNAREKLFF

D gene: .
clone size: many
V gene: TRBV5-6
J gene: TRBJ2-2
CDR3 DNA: TGTGCCAGCAGCTGGGTGAACACCGGGGAGCTGTTTTTT
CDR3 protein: CASSWVNTGELFF

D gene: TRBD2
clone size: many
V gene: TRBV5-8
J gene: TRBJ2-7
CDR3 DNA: TGTGCCAGCAGCTTGGAACTAGCGGGAGCACACGAGCAGTACTTC
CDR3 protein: CASSLELAGAHEQYF

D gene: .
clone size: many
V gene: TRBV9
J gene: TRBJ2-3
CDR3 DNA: TGTGCCAGCAGCGTAGATGAGGGAGACACAGATACGCAGTATTTT
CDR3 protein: CASSVDEGDTDTQYF

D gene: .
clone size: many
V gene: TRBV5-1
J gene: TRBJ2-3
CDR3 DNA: TGCGCCAGCAGCTCTTTTAACGGAGGGCCACACACAGATACGCAGTATTTT
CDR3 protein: CASSSFNGGPHTDTQYF

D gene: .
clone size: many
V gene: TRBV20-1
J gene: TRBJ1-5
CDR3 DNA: TGCAGTGCTAGGTATCTAGCCAATCAGCCCCAGCATTTT
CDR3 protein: CSARYLANQPQHF

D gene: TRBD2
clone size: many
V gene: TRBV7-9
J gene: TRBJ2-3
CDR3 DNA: TGTGCCAGCAGCCCCCGTGAGCGGGGGGGACCGAATACGCAGTATTTT
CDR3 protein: CASSPRERGGPNTQYF

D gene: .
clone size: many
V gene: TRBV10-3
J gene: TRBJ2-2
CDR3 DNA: TGTGCCATCAGTGAGAGGCAGGGTAACACCGGGGAGCTGTTTTTT
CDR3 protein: CAISERQGNTGELFF

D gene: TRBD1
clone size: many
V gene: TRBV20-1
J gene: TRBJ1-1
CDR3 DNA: TGCAGTGCTAGGCACAGTAATCGTTACCGGGACAGCCGGACCATGAACACTGAAGCTTTCTTT
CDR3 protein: CSARHSNRYRDSRTMNTEAFF

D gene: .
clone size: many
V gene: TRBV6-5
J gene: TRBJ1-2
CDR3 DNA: TGTGCCAGCCATGGCGGGTTCGTGGGCTATGGCTACACCTTC
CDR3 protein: CASHGGFVGYGYTF

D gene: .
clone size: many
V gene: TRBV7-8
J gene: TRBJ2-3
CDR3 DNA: TGTGCCAGCAGCTTAGAAGCGGGTCAGCAACTCACAGATACGCAGTATTTT
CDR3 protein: CASSLEAGQQLTDTQYF